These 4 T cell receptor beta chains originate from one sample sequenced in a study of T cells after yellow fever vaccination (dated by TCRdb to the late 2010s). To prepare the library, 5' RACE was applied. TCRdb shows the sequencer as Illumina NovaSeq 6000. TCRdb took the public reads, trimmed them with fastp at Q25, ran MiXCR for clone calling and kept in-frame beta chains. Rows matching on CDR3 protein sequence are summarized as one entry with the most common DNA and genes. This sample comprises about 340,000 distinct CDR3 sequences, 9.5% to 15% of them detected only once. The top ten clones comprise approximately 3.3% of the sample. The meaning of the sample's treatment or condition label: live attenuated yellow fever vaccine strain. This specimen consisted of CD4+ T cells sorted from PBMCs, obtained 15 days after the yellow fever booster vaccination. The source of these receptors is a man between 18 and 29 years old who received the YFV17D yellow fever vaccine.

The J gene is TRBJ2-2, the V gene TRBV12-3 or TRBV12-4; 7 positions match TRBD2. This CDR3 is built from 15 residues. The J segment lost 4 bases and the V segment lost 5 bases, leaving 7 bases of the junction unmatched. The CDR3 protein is CASSGGTNPTGELFF. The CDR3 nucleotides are TGTGCCAGCAGTGGGGGGACTAATCCCACCGGGGAGCTGTTTTTT.

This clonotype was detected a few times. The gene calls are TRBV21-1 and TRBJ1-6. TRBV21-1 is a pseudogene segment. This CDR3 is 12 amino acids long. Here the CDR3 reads CASSKKDSPLHF. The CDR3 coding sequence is TGTGCCAGCAGCAAAAAAGATTCACCCCTCCACTTT.

The CDR3 nucleotides are TGTGCCAGCAGCTGGAAGGGAACAGGGGAAGAAAAACTGTTTTTT. Translating it yields CASSWKGTGEEKLFF. This chain uses TRBV9 with TRBJ1-4, with TRBD1 matching over 7 bases. CDR3 length: 15 residues. V shed 4 bases, J shed 8 bases, and the junction held 11 bases outside the gene matches. Germline CDR1 is SGDLS and CDR2 is YYNGEE.

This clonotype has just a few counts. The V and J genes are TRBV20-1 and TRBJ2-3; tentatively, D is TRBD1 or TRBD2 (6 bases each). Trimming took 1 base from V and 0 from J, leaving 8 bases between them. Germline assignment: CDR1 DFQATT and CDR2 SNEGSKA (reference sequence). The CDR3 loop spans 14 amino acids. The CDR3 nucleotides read TGCAGTGCTAGAGTCGGGGGCAGCACAGATACGCAGTATTTT. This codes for CSARVGGSTDTQYF.